This T cell receptor (beta chain) stems from a study of blood T cell repertoires in COVID-19. Study summary: The United States, Italy and Spain supplied acute and convalescent COVID-19 samples.

Sequencing was performed with immunoSEQ multiplex PCR; in TCRdb, only in-frame clones are kept and a portion is missing. The sample has roughly 200,000 clones, approximately 80% seen once; the top ten hold 10%. This CDR3 is 15 amino acids long. The germline V gene has CDR1 LGHNA and CDR2 YNFKEQ. V dropped 4 bases and J dropped 0 bases, with 12 bases sitting between them. The chain combines TRBV4-2 with TRBJ1-2; tentative D call: TRBD1 (6 bases). The specimen was peripheral blood. This TCR was recovered from a woman at least 80 years old with COVID-19, enrolled during active disease. Written as DNA, the CDR3 is TGTGCCAGCAGCCGGGGGGGGCTTGCTAACTATGGCTACACCTTC. Encoded protein: CASSRGGLANYGYTF.